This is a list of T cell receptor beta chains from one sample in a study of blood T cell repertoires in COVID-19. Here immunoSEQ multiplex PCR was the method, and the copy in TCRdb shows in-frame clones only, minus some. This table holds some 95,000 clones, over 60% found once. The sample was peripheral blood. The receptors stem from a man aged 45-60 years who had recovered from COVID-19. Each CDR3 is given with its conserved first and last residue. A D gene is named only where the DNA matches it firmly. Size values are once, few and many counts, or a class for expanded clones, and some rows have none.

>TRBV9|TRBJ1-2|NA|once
CASSVGGGTFYGYTF
TGTGCCAGCAGCGTAGGAGGCGGGACTTTCTATGGCTACACCTTC
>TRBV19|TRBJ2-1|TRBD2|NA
CASSGRGGLNEQFF
TGTGCCAGTAGTGGGCGGGGGGGTTTGAATGAGCAGTTCTTC
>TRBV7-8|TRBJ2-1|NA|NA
CASSVGAHSQGEQFF
TGTGCCAGCAGCGTTGGGGCACACTCTCAGGGTGAGCAGTTCTTC
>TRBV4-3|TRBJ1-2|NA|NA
CASSQSAGGANYGYTF
TGCGCCAGCAGCCAAAGTGCAGGAGGCGCTAACTATGGCTACACCTTC
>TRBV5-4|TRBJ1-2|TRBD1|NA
CASSFPGQGRGGYTF
TGTGCCAGCAGCTTTCCGGGACAGGGCCGGGGCGGCTACACCTTC
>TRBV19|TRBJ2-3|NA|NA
CASSVTTGSSTDTQYF
TGTGCCAGTAGTGTTACGACAGGTTCTAGCACAGATACGCAGTATTTT
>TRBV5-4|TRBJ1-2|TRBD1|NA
CASSLARGYGYTF
TGTGCCAGCAGCTTGGCCAGGGGGTATGGCTACACCTTC
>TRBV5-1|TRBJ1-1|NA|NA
CASSLDSGVPTEAFF
TGCGCCAGCAGCTTGGACAGTGGTGTTCCCACTGAAGCTTTCTTT
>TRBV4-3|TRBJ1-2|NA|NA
CASSQDAGNSYGYTF
TGCGCCAGCAGCCAAGATGCAGGGAATAGCTATGGCTACACCTTC
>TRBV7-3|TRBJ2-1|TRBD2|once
CASSLWTSGANSYNEQFF
TGTGCCAGCAGCTTATGGACTAGCGGGGCGAACTCCTACAATGAGCAGTTCTTC